These 10 T cell receptor beta chains originate from one sample sequenced in a study of shared clonotypes between healthy human individuals. Assay: immunoSEQ multiplex PCR; the TCRdb copy retains only in-frame clones and omits some. The repertoire holds around 2,000,000 clones, with 95% as singletons. Sample: naive CD4+ T cells sorted from blood. Subset indicated: CD45RA+ positively selected. The receptors here all came from a man aged 18 to 35 in good health.

Points on this clone: A read error may be the cause here, since a much bigger clone is one base away. Other DNA sequences in the sample encode the same CDR3. The chain is built from TRBV7-2 and TRBJ2-7; D is undetermined. Trimming left V 3 bases short and J 3 bases short, with 3 bases between. The CDR3 has 11 amino acids. CDR1 is SGHTA, CDR2 FQGNSA, per germline. The CDR3 protein is CASSFSYEQYF. The DNA for the CDR3 is TGTGCCAGCAGCTTTAGCTACGAGCAGTACTTC.

The chain joins TRBV18 to TRBJ2-7; D call uncertain. This CDR3 is built from 13 residues. Trimming took 2 bases from V and 0 from J, leaving 5 bases between them. Germline V lookup: CDR1 KGHSH, CDR2 LQKENI. DNA for the CDR3: TGTGCCAGCTCACCAGTCTTCTCCTACGAGCAGTACTTC. It is translated as CASSPVFSYEQYF.

The chain combines TRBV6-5 with TRBJ2-7, with a possible D match to TRBD1 (6 bases). Trimming cost V 6 bases and J 4 bases, with 16 bases left between them. CDR3 size: 14 residues. Germline assignment: CDR1 MNHEY and CDR2 SVGAGI. CDR3 residues: CASSSGTKPYEQYF. The DNA of the CDR3 is TGTGCCAGCAGCTCCGGGACAAAACCTTACGAGCAGTACTTC.

The chain employs TRBV2 and TRBJ2-7; D is perhaps TRBD1 (5 bases). The CDR3 extends over 12 amino acids. Trimming removed 5 bases at V and 6 bases at J, with 11 bases between. Germline V gene sequence: CDR1 SNHLY, CDR2 FYNNEI. CDR3 in amino acids: CASSTQGGEQYF. The CDR3 DNA reads as TGTGCCAGCAGTACTCAGGGTGGCGAGCAGTACTTC.

On this clone: This same CDR3 is encoded by further DNA sequences in the sample. The J gene is TRBJ2-3, the V gene TRBV9; 7 bases agree with TRBD1. The germline CDR1 and CDR2 sequences are SGDLS and YYNGEE. This CDR3 is built from 15 residues. With V trimmed by 3 bases and J by 0 bases, 4 bases remained unmatched. The CDR3 loop is CASSARDSSTDTQYF. The CDR3 DNA reads TGTGCCAGCAGCGCCCGGGACAGTAGCACAGATACGCAGTATTTT.

This chain uses TRBV6-1 with TRBJ1-2, with D maybe TRBD1 (5 bases). V lost 6 bases and J 6 bases, leaving 14 bases between the germline ends. The CDR3 length is 13 residues. In germline, CDR1 is MNHNS, CDR2 SASEGT. The CDR3 nucleotides read TGTGCCAGCAGGATGGACACCTCAAATGGCTACACCTTC. Protein: CASRMDTSNGYTF.

Note on this clone: Other DNA sequences in this specimen translate into the identical CDR3. The chain couples TRBV2 to TRBJ2-5; 8 bases line up with TRBD1. The CDR3 extends over 12 amino acids. CDR1 and CDR2 (germline): SNHLY, FYNNEI. V was pared by 6 bases and J by 4 bases, with 1 base of the junction left unmatched. The CDR3 is CASSGQGETQYF. The CDR3 DNA follows: TGTGCCAGCAGCGGACAGGGAGAGACCCAGTACTTC.

The genes are TRBV18 and TRBJ1-4; D gene uncertain. The CDR3 contains 16 residues. The germline gives CDR1 KGHSH, CDR2 LQKENI. Trimming stripped 10 bases from V and 0 bases from J, with 18 bases between. DNA for the CDR3: TGTGCCACCTCCCTCGAGGTGGCATCAACTAATGAAAAACTGTTTTTT. Amino acids: CATSLEVASTNEKLFF.

V usage is TRBV2 and J usage is TRBJ2-5, with 11 bases fitting TRBD2. CDR1 is SNHLY, CDR2 FYNNEI, per germline. V lost 8 bases and J lost 2; bases outside the gene matches: 4. The CDR3 totals 14 residues. CDR3 bases: TGTGCCAGCGCGGGACTAGCGGTACAAGAGACCCAGTACTTC. Encoded protein: CASAGLAVQETQYF.

The chain employs TRBV29-1 and TRBJ1-2; D not resolved. Germline CDR1 SQVTM, CDR2 ANQGSEA. CDR3 length equals 11 residues. Deletions cut 6 bases from V and 8 bases from J, with 13 bases between. The CDR3 DNA reads TGCAGCGTCAATAGGGCTGAGGGCTACACCTTC. Its translation: CSVNRAEGYTF.